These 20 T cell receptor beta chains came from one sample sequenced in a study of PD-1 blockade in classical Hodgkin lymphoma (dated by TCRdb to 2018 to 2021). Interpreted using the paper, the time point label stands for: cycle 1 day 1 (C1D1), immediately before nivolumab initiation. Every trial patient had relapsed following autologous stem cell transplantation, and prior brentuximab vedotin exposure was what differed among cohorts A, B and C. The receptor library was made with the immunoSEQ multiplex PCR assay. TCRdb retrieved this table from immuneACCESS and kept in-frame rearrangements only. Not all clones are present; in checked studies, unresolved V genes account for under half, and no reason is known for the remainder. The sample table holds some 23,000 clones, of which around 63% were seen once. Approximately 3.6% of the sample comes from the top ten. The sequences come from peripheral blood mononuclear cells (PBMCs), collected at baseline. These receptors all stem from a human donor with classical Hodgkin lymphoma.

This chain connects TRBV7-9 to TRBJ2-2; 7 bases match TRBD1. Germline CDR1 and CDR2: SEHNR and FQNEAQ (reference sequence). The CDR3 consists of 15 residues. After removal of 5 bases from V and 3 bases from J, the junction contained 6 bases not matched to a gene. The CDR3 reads CASSALTGDTGELFF. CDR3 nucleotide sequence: TGTGCCAGCAGCGCACTCACAGGGGACACCGGGGAGCTGTTTTTT.

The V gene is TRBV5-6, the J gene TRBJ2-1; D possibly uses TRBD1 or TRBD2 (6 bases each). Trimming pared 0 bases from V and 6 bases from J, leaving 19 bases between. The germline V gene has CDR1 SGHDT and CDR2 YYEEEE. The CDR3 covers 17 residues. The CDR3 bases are TGTGCCAGCAGCTTGGTTTCTAGGGGGGAGTATAGCAATGAGCAGTTCTTC. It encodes CASSLVSRGEYSNEQFF.

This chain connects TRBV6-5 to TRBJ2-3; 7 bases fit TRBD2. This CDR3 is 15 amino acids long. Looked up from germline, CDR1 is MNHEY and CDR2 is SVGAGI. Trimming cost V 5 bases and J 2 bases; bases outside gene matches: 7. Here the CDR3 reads CASSTLATTTDTQYF. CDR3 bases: TGTGCCAGCAGTACACTAGCGACGACCACAGATACGCAGTATTTT.

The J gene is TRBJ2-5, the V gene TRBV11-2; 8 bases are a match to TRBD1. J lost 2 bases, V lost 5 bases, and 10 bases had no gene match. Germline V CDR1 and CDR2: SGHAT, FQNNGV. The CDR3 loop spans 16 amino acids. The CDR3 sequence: CASSPPNRGIQETQYF. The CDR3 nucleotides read TGTGCCAGCAGCCCCCCCAACAGGGGGATACAAGAGACCCAGTACTTC.

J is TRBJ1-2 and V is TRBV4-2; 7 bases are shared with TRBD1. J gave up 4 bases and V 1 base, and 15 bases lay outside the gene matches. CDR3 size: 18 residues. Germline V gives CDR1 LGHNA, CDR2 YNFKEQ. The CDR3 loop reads CASSQVTVGQWNLYGYTF. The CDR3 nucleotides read TGTGCCAGCAGCCAAGTAACGGTGGGACAGTGGAATCTCTATGGCTACACCTTC.

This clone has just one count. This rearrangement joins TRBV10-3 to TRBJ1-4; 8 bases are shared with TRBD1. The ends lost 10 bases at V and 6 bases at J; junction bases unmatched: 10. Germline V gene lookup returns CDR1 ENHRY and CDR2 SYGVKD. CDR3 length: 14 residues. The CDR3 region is CATRTGQGDEKLFF. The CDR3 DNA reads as TGTGCCACCCGAACCGGACAGGGTGATGAAAAACTGTTTTTT.

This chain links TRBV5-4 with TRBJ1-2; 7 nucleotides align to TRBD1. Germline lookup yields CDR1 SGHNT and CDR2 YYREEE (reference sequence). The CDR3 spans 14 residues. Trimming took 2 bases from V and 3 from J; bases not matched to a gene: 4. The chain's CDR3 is CASSFDREDYGYTF. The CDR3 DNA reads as TGTGCCAGCAGCTTTGACAGGGAAGACTATGGCTACACCTTC.

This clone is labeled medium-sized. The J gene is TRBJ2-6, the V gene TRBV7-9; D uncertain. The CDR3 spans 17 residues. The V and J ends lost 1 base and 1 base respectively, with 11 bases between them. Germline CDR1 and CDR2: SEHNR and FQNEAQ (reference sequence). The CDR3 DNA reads TGTGCCAGCAGCTTAGATTCGTCAGTATCTGGGGCCAACGTCCTGACTTTC. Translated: CASSLDSSVSGANVLTF.

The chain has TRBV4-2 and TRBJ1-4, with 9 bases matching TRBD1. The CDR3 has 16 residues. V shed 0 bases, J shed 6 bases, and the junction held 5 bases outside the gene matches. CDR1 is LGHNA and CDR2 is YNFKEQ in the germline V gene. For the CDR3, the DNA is TGTGCCAGCAGCCAAGATCCCTGGACAGGGGATGAAAAACTGTTTTTT. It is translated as CASSQDPWTGDEKLFF.

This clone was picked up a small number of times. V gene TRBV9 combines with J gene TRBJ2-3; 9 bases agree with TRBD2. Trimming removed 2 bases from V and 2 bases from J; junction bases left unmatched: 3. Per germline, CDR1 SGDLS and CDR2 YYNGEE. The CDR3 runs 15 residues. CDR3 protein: CASSVAGGFTDTQYF. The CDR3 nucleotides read TGTGCCAGCAGCGTGGCGGGGGGGTTCACAGATACGCAGTATTTT. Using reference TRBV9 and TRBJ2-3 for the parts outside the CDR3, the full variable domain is DSGVTQTPKHLITATGQRVTLRCSPRSGDLSVYWYQQSLDQGLQFLIQYYNGEERAKGNILERFSAQQFPDLHSELNLSSLELGDSALYFCASSVAGGFTDTQYFGPGTRLTVL.

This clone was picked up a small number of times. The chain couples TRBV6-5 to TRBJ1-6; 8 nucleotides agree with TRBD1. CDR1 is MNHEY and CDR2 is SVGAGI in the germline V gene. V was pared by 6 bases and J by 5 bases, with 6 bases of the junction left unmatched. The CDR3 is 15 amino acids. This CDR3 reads CASSARQGNNSPLHF. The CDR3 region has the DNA TGTGCCAGCAGCGCCCGACAGGGGAATAATTCACCCCTCCACTTT.

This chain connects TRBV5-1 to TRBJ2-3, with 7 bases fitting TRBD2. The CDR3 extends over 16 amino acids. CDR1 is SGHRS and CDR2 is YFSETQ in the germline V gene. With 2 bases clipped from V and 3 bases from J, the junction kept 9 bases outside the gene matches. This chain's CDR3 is CASSFGVRGGTDTQYF. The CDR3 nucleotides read TGCGCCAGCAGCTTTGGCGTCCGGGGAGGGACAGATACGCAGTATTTT. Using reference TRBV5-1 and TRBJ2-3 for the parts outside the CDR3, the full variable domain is KAGVTQTPRYLIKTRGQQVTLSCSPISGHRSVSWYQQTPGQGLQFLFEYFSETQRNKGNFPGRFSGRQFSNSRSEMNVSTLELGDSALYLCASSFGVRGGTDTQYFGPGTRLTVL.

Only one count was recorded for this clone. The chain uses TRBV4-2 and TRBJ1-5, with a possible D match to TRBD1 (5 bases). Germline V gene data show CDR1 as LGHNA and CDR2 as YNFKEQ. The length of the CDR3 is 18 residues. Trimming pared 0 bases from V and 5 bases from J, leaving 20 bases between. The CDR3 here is CASSQDPGRASNYQPQHF. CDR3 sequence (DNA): TGTGCCAGCAGCCAAGATCCGGGACGGGCGTCGAATTATCAGCCCCAGCATTTT.

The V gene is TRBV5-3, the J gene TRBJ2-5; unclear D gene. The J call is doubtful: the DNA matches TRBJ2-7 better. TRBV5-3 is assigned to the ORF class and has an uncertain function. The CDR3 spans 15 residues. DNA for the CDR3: TGTGCCAGAAGCCCCCCCGACCGGGCAAGATACGAGCAGTACTTC. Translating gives CARSPPDRARYEQYF.

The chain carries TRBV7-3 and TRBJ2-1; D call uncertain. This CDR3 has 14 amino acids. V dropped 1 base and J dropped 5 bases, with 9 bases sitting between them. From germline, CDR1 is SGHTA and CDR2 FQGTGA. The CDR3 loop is CASSLKGANNEQFF. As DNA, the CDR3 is TGTGCCAGCAGCTTAAAAGGAGCGAACAATGAGCAGTTCTTC.

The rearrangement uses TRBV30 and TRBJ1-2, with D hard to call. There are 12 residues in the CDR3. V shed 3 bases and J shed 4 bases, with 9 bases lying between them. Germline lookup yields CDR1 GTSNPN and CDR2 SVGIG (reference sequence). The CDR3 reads CAWRGQPYGYTF. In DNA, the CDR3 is TGTGCCTGGAGAGGGCAGCCCTATGGCTACACCTTC.

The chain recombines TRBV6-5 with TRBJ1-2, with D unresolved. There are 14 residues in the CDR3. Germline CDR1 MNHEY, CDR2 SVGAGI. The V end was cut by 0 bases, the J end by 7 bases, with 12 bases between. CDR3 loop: CASSYSPTYGGYTF. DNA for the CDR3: TGTGCCAGCAGTTACTCGCCGACCTACGGTGGCTACACCTTC.

The CDR3 reads CASSPTGTNTEAFF. The CDR3 DNA sequence: TGTGCCAGCAGCCCCACAGGGACTAACACTGAAGCTTTCTTT. The chain has TRBV7-3 and TRBJ1-1; a possible D gene is TRBD1 (6 bases). With 5 bases removed from V and 2 bases from J, the gap between germline ends came to 12 bases. Germline lookup yields CDR1 SGHTA and CDR2 FQGTGA. The CDR3 sequence is 14 residues long.

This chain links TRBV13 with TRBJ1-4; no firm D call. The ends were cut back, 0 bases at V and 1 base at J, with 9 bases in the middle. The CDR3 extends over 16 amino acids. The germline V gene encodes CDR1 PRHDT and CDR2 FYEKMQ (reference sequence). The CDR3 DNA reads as TGTGCCAGCAGCTTAGGGACCCAAGGAACTAATGAAAAACTGTTTTTT. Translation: CASSLGTQGTNEKLFF.

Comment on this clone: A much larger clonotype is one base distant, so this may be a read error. The CDR3 nucleotides are TGTGCCAGCAGTTTAGGAGGGAATGGCTACACCTTC. This encodes CASSLGGNGYTF. The V call is TRBV27, the J call TRBJ1-2; D is undetermined. V shed 2 bases and J shed 6 bases, with 7 bases lying between them. The germline V gene encodes CDR1 MNHEY and CDR2 SMNVEV (reference sequence). CDR3 length: 12 amino acids.